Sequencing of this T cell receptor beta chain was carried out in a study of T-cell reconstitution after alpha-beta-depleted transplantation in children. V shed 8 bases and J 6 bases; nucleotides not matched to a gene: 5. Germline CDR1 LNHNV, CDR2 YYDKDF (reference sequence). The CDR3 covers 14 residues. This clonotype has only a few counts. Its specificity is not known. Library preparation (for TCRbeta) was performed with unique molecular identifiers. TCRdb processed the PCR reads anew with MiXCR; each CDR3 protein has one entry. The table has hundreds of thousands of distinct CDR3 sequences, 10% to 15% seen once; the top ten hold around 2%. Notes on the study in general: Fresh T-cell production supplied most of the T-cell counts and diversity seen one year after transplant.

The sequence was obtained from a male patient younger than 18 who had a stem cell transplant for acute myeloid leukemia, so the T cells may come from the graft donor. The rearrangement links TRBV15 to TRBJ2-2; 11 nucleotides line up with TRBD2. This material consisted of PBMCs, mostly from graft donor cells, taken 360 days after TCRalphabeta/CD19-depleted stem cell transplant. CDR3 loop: CATSGLAAPGELFF. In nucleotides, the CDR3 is TGTGCCACCTCGGGACTAGCGGCCCCCGGGGAGCTGTTTTTT.